The 28 T cell receptor beta chains below were found in one sample sequenced in a study of CD8 T cells in ankylosing spondylitis. TCRdb fed the 5' RACE reads into MiXCR, producing one record per CDR3 protein. The table records under 250,000 distinct CDR3 sequences, 32% of them present only once. Source material: blood, either unsorted or a sorted T cell fraction (not recorded which). Receptors originate from a male donor with ankylosing spondylitis or in good health (not recorded which).

This clonotype has only one observation. This chain links TRBV12-3 or TRBV12-4 with TRBJ2-2; 12 positions agree with TRBD1. The CDR3 is 16 amino acids. The V gene end was trimmed by 6 bases and the J gene end by 6 bases; junction bases not matched to a gene: 8. The CDR3: CASRWDRGLSAGELFF. The CDR3 nucleotides read TGTGCCAGCAGGTGGGACAGGGGGCTTTCGGCCGGGGAGCTGTTTTTT.

The V call is TRBV7-9, the J call TRBJ2-1; perhaps TRBD1 as D (5 bases). The CDR3 totals 14 residues. Germline V lookup: CDR1 SEHNR, CDR2 FQNEAQ (reference sequence). The V end lost 4 bases, the J end lost 4 bases, and 11 bases lay between the germline ends. CDR3 loop: CASSSRQNYNEQFF. For the CDR3, the DNA is TGTGCCAGCAGCTCAAGACAGAATTACAATGAGCAGTTCTTC.

The V and J genes are TRBV21-1 and TRBJ1-1. TRBV21-1 is given as a pseudogene. The CDR3 has 14 amino acids. CDR3 amino acids: CASSPHGRNTEAFF. CDR3 nucleotides: TGTGCCAGCAGCCCACACGGGAGGAACACTGAAGCTTTCTTT.

This sequence joins TRBV4-1 and TRBJ2-7; 10 positions agree with TRBD2. Germline V gives CDR1 MGHRA, CDR2 YSYEKL. V trimming: 0 bases; J trimming: 3 bases; junction bases outside the gene matches: 5. The CDR3 is 16 residues long. CDR3 bases: TGCGCCAGCAGCCAAGACTCGGCTAGCGGGGGCTACGAGCAGTACTTC. Protein: CASSQDSASGGYEQYF.

This clonotype was observed a few times. The V gene is TRBV6-5, the J gene TRBJ2-4; 7 positions match TRBD1. J was trimmed by 4 bases and V by 0 bases; bases with no gene match: 9. Germline values: CDR1 MNHEY, CDR2 SVGAGI. This CDR3 region has 17 residues. DNA for the CDR3: TGTGCCAGCAGTTACTCGTCAGAGGGGGCAGCGAAAAACATTCAGTACTTC. It translates to CASSYSSEGAAKNIQYF.

The chain has TRBV11-2 and TRBJ2-1; no firm D call. The CDR3 has 13 amino acids. Germline values: CDR1 SGHAT, CDR2 FQNNGV. Trimming took 5 bases from V and 8 from J, leaving 13 bases between them. CDR3: CASSRRSSYEQFF. The CDR3 DNA is TGTGCCAGCAGCCGACGCAGCTCTTATGAGCAGTTCTTC. Full variable domain (outside the CDR3, taken from reference TRBV11-2 and TRBJ2-1): EAGVAQSPRYKIIEKRQSVAFWCNPISGHATLYWYQQILGQGPKLLIQFQNNGVVDDSQLPKDRFSAERLKGVDSTLKIQPAKLEDSAVYLCASSRRSSYEQFFGPGTRLTVL.

This chain links TRBV12-3 or TRBV12-4 with TRBJ2-2; a weak D match, TRBD2 (6 bases). The CDR3 has 15 amino acids. Deletions cut 0 bases from V and 5 bases from J, with 10 bases between. In DNA form, the CDR3 reads TGTGCCAGCAGTTTAGCGCTGGGGGGAACCGGGGAGCTGTTTTTT. This codes for CASSLALGGTGELFF.

The chain joins TRBV5-5 to TRBJ2-6, with D hard to call. Germline CDR1 SGHKS, CDR2 YYEKEE (reference sequence). V was cut by 0 bases and J by 0 bases, with 4 bases left in between. The CDR3 spans 15 residues. CDR3 coding DNA: TGTGCCAGCAGCTTGGAATCCTCTGGGGCCAACGTCCTGACTTTC. This encodes CASSLESSGANVLTF. Looking up the rest from reference TRBV5-5 and TRBJ2-6 gives the full variable domain: DAGVTQSPTHLIKTRGQQVTLRCSPISGHKSVSWYQQVLGQGPQFIFQYYEKEERGRGNFPDRFSARQFPNYSSELNVNALLLGDSALYLCASSLESSGANVLTFGAGSRLTVL.

This rearrangement joins TRBV11-2 to TRBJ2-2; no reliable D call. Germline assignment: CDR1 SGHAT and CDR2 FQNNGV. The CDR3 is 15 residues long. Trimming shortened V by 5 bases and J by 2 bases, and 12 bases separated the two germline ends. The CDR3 nucleotides are TGTGCCAGCAGCCGTAGTGGCCTAAACACCGGGGAGCTGTTTTTT. Its translation: CASSRSGLNTGELFF.

This clonotype was counted only a few times. J is TRBJ2-1 and V is TRBV3-1; D gene unclear. The V gene's germline CDR1 is LGHDT and CDR2 YNNKEL (reference sequence). V shed 4 bases and J shed 8 bases, with 15 bases lying between them. The CDR3 runs 14 residues. The DNA of the CDR3 is TGTGCCAGCAGCCCCCATAGCTCCCTGGATGAGCAGTTCTTC. It is translated as CASSPHSSLDEQFF.

This clonotype was recorded a few times. This sequence joins TRBV29-1 and TRBJ2-5; D is undetermined. Germline CDR1 is SQVTM and CDR2 is ANQGSEA. This CDR3 has 11 amino acids. V gave up 3 bases and J gave up 7 bases, with 9 bases separating them. The CDR3 spells CSVDDRPTQYF. In DNA form, the CDR3 reads TGCAGCGTTGACGACCGTCCGACCCAGTACTTC. Together with reference TRBV29-1 and TRBJ2-5, the CDR3 gives the full variable domain: SAVISQKPSRDICQRGTSLTIQCQVDSQVTMMFWYRQQPGQSLTLIATANQGSEATYESGFVIDKFPISRPNLTFSTLTVSNMSPEDSSIYLCSVDDRPTQYFGPGTRLLVL.

This sequence joins TRBV7-9 and TRBJ1-1; D gene unclear. Germline V gives CDR1 SEHNR, CDR2 FQNEAQ (reference sequence). Between the trimmed V and J ends, which lost 3 bases and 1 base, there was a span of 12 bases. The CDR3 spans 15 residues. The DNA of the CDR3 is TGTGCCAGCAGCTTTACACCCCAGAGGAACACTGAAGCTTTCTTT. Translated: CASSFTPQRNTEAFF.

The sample holds a few counts of this clonotype. The chain joins TRBV20-1 to TRBJ2-1, with D perhaps TRBD2 (5 bases). Germline values: CDR1 DFQATT, CDR2 SNEGSKA (reference sequence). Between the trimmed V and J ends, which lost 3 bases and 5 bases, there was a span of 17 bases. The CDR3 loop spans 15 amino acids. DNA of the CDR3: TGCAGTGCTAGGGATGGACTCTTGACTCACAATGAGCAGTTCTTC. The encoded protein is CSARDGLLTHNEQFF.

This chain uses TRBV5-1 with TRBJ1-2; no reliable D call. The germline V gene encodes CDR1 SGHRS and CDR2 YFSETQ. Trimming took 4 bases from V and 3 from J, leaving 7 bases between them. This CDR3 is built from 12 residues. This CDR3 reads CASSPRDYGYTF. In DNA form, the CDR3 reads TGCGCCAGCAGCCCCCGAGACTATGGCTACACCTTC. The full variable domain, its missing parts supplied by reference TRBV5-1 and TRBJ1-2, is KAGVTQTPRYLIKTRGQQVTLSCSPISGHRSVSWYQQTPGQGLQFLFEYFSETQRNKGNFPGRFSGRQFSNSRSEMNVSTLELGDSALYLCASSPRDYGYTFGSGTRLTVV.

The rearrangement links TRBV7-9 to TRBJ2-1; 12 bases match TRBD2. The CDR3 contains 17 residues. Trimming cost V 5 bases and J 0 bases; bases outside gene matches: 5. The germline V gene has CDR1 SEHNR and CDR2 FQNEAQ (reference sequence). The CDR3 loop is CASSKGLAGSSYNEQFF. The CDR3 DNA reads TGTGCCAGCAGCAAAGGACTAGCGGGGAGCTCCTACAATGAGCAGTTCTTC.

This chain links TRBV7-2 with TRBJ2-1, with 7 bases lining up with TRBD1. This CDR3 is 14 amino acids long. V gave up 5 bases and J gave up 4 bases; unmatched junction bases: 5. The germline V gene encodes CDR1 SGHTA and CDR2 FQGNSA. CDR3 protein: CASSPRDRYNEQFF. CDR3 DNA sequence: TGTGCCAGCAGCCCCCGGGACAGATACAATGAGCAGTTCTTC.

This clonotype was seen only once. This rearrangement joins TRBV28 to TRBJ2-7, with unresolved D. V dropped 7 bases and J dropped 3 bases, with 10 bases sitting between them. CDR1 and CDR2 (germline): MDHEN, SYDVKM. This CDR3 contains 12 residues. The CDR3 DNA follows: TGTGCCAGCACCACCAACAACTACGAGCAGTACTTC. Encoded protein: CASTTNNYEQYF. Full variable domain (outside the CDR3, taken from reference TRBV28 and TRBJ2-7): DVKVTQSSRYLVKRTGEKVFLECVQDMDHENMFWYRQDPGLGLRLIYFSYDVKMKEKGDIPEGYSVSREKKERFSLILESASTNQTSMYLCASTTNNYEQYFGPGTRLTVT.

This clonotype was recorded a few times. V usage is TRBV7-6 and J usage is TRBJ2-1; D may be TRBD1 (5 bases). Germline-derived CDR1 and CDR2 are SGHVS and FNYEAQ. With 0 bases removed from V and 9 bases from J, the gap between germline ends came to 15 bases. The length of the CDR3 is 15 residues. CDR3 DNA sequence: TGTGCCAGCAGCTTAGCGGGCGGCGGACAAAGTGAGCAGTTCTTC. Amino acid sequence: CASSLAGGGQSEQFF.

In this sample, this clonotype turned up a few times. This chain connects TRBV6-5 to TRBJ2-7; the match to TRBD2 covers 7 bases. Germline V gene lookup returns CDR1 MNHEY and CDR2 SVGAGI. The CDR3 contains 16 residues. Trimming took 3 bases from V and 5 from J; bases not matched to a gene: 13. CDR3 DNA sequence: TGTGCCAGCAGTTATGACCGGCAGGGAGGGAATGACGAGCAGTACTTC. Its translation: CASSYDRQGGNDEQYF.

V gene TRBV11-2 combines with J gene TRBJ2-3, with D unresolved. V dropped 2 bases and J dropped 4 bases, with 22 bases sitting between them. The CDR3 consists of 18 residues. In germline, CDR1 is SGHAT, CDR2 FQNNGV. DNA of the CDR3: TGTGCCAGCAGCTTATCCGAGAACCGCCGACGGTGGGCAGATACGCAGTATTTT. Translation gives CASSLSENRRRWADTQYF.

The chain has TRBV21-1 and TRBJ2-1; no check of the table's D call, TRBD1, against the DNA was made. TRBV21-1 is deemed a pseudogene. The CDR3 has 15 residues. The CDR3 sequence: CASSKEQGSYNEQFF. CDR3 nucleotide sequence: TGTGCCAGCAGCAAAGAACAGGGATCCTACAATGAGCAGTTCTTC.

This clonotype has more than one count but fewer than ten. The chain uses TRBV10-1 and TRBJ2-3; no reliable D call. Per germline, CDR1 WNHNN and CDR2 SYGVQD (reference sequence). Deletions cut 3 bases from V and 6 bases from J, with 10 bases between. This CDR3 spans 13 amino acids. CDR3: CASSEQGRDTQYF. The DNA for the CDR3 is TGCGCCAGCAGTGAACAAGGGCGCGATACGCAGTATTTT.

The chain combines TRBV29-1 with TRBJ2-7; weak D call: TRBD1 (5 bases). The CDR3 runs to 12 residues. The V gene lost 4 bases and the J gene lost 3 bases, with 10 bases spanning the gap. Germline loops: CDR1 SQVTM, CDR2 ANQGSEA. The CDR3 reads CSVVDQGYEQYF. CDR3 in DNA: TGCAGCGTTGTAGACCAGGGCTACGAGCAGTACTTC.

The chain has TRBV9 and TRBJ2-7; no clear D gene. Between the trimmed V and J ends, which lost 4 bases and 6 bases, there was a span of 14 bases. CDR1 is SGDLS and CDR2 is YYNGEE in the germline V gene. The CDR3 is 13 residues long. The CDR3 spells CASSPELGREQYF. In DNA, the CDR3 is TGTGCCAGCAGCCCGGAATTGGGTCGCGAGCAGTACTTC.

This clonotype has more than one count but fewer than ten. The genes are TRBV25-1 and TRBJ1-1, with D possibly matching TRBD1 (5 bases). CDR1 is MGHDK and CDR2 is SYGVNS in the germline V gene. V dropped 1 base and J dropped 2 bases, with 5 bases sitting between them. The CDR3 consists of 13 residues. The CDR3 DNA reads TGTGCCAGCAGTGAATGGGACAACACTGAAGCTTTCTTT. It codes for CASSEWDNTEAFF.

V usage is TRBV28 and J usage is TRBJ2-7; D might be TRBD2 (7 bases). Trimming stripped 3 bases from V and 5 bases from J, with 20 bases between. CDR3 length: 16 amino acids. The germline CDR1 and CDR2 sequences are MDHEN and SYDVKM. The CDR3 protein is CASSFRRGPGSDEQYF. CDR3 nucleotides: TGTGCCAGCAGTTTTCGGCGGGGGCCGGGGTCCGACGAGCAGTACTTC.

V usage is TRBV12-3 or TRBV12-4 and J usage is TRBJ2-2; 8 positions match TRBD2. The CDR3 has 15 residues. Trimming took 6 bases from V and 3 from J; bases not matched to a gene: 6. The CDR3 DNA is TGTGCCAGCAGACCACGGGGGGGCCACACCGGGGAGCTGTTTTTT. This gives the protein CASRPRGGHTGELFF.

J is TRBJ2-5 and V is TRBV29-1; no clear D gene. This CDR3 contains 12 residues. Trimming cost V 4 bases and J 2 bases, with 8 bases left between them. CDR1 is SQVTM, CDR2 ANQGSEA, per germline. The CDR3 protein is CSVGWPQETQYF. In DNA form, the CDR3 reads TGCAGCGTTGGATGGCCACAAGAGACCCAGTACTTC.